This entry lists 20 T cell receptor beta chains sequenced from one sample in a study of shared clonotypes between healthy human individuals. Using immunoSEQ multiplex PCR, the repertoire was profiled, and TCRdb retains in-frame clones only, with some absent. The profile shows approximately 2.3 million clones, more than 85% of them singletons. The sample was naive CD4+ T cells from PBMCs. Specified subset: CD45RA+ positively selected. The receptors shown here come from a young man in good health. Some clones in this sample may be carry-over from other donors' samples.

The chain joins TRBV6-1 to TRBJ1-3; D gene unclear. CDR3 size: 14 residues. Per the germline V gene, CDR1 is MNHNS and CDR2 is SASEGT. Trimming cost V 6 bases and J 0 bases, with 9 bases left between them. CDR3 residues: CASSSLSSGNTIYF. The DNA of the CDR3 is TGTGCCAGCAGCTCACTGAGCTCTGGAAACACCATATATTTT.

The J gene is TRBJ2-3, the V gene TRBV6-5; 14 bases match TRBD2. The CDR3 is 16 amino acids. The trim removed 4 bases at V and 5 bases at J, leaving 5 bases unmatched. The germline V gene has CDR1 MNHEY and CDR2 SVGAGI. CDR3 bases: TGTGCCAGCAGTTTGGGACTAGCGGGAGTGAGAGATACGCAGTATTTT. It yields the protein CASSLGLAGVRDTQYF.

Concerning this clone itself: One junction end disagrees with the germline gene, perhaps due to a read error. The rearrangement links TRBV2 to TRBJ2-5; D is unclear. The length of the CDR3 is 14 residues. Germline V gene lookup returns CDR1 SNHLY and CDR2 FYNNEI. Here the CDR3 DNA reads TGTGCCAGCAGCGAAGACACGTACCAAGAGACCCAGTACTTC. Translating it yields CASSEDTYQETQYF.

The chain employs TRBV18 and TRBJ1-3; the D is unclear. The germline V gene encodes CDR1 KGHSH and CDR2 LQKENI. This CDR3 contains 16 residues. The V end was cut by 0 bases, the J end by 4 bases, with 13 bases between. CDR3 sequence reads: CASSPPGSRRGNTIYF. For the CDR3, the DNA is TGTGCCAGCTCACCACCGGGATCCCGACGGGGAAACACCATATATTTT.

The rearrangement links TRBV5-1 to TRBJ2-5; D may correspond to TRBD1 or TRBD2 (6 bases each). The germline V and J ends were trimmed by 9 bases and 3 bases, with 27 bases remaining between them. The CDR3 spans 17 residues. Germline CDR1 SGHRS, CDR2 YFSETQ. The CDR3 sequence is CATEWRAGQPIEETQYF. The CDR3 nucleotides read TGCGCCACTGAATGGAGGGCTGGACAGCCAATCGAAGAGACCCAGTACTTC.

This sequence joins TRBV27 and TRBJ2-7; D is perhaps TRBD2 (6 bases). V was cut by 3 bases and J by 4 bases, with 19 bases left in between. Germline values: CDR1 MNHEY, CDR2 SMNVEV (reference sequence). CDR3 length: 16 residues. The CDR3 nucleotides read TGTGCCAGCAGTTTGGGACTTTCAAACGCGGGGTACGAGCAGTACTTC. Protein product: CASSLGLSNAGYEQYF.

This rearrangement joins TRBV11-2 to TRBJ2-7, with D perhaps matching TRBD1 (6 bases). Trimming pared 5 bases from V and 5 bases from J, leaving 19 bases between. Per the germline V gene, CDR1 is SGHAT and CDR2 is FQNNGV. The CDR3 runs 15 residues. The CDR3 DNA reads TGTGCCAGCAGCGTCCTAGGGGGTTCCGTGAACGAGCAGTACTTC. It translates to CASSVLGGSVNEQYF.

J is TRBJ2-7 and V is TRBV5-6; D gene unclear. The CDR3 loop spans 15 amino acids. CDR1 SGHDT and CDR2 YYEEEE come from the germline V gene. V lost 0 bases, J lost 1 base, and 11 bases lay in between. CDR3: CASSLVGSASYEQYF. The DNA for the CDR3 is TGTGCCAGCAGCTTGGTCGGGTCGGCGTCCTACGAGCAGTACTTC. Full variable domain (outside the CDR3, taken from reference TRBV5-6 and TRBJ2-7): DAGVTQSPTHLIKTRGQQVTLRCSPKSGHDTVSWYQQALGQGPQFIFQYYEEEERQRGNFPDRFSGHQFPNYSSELNVNALLLGDSALYLCASSLVGSASYEQYFGPGTRLTVT.

J is TRBJ1-2 and V is TRBV12-5; D might be TRBD1 (5 bases). CDR3 size: 19 residues. The germline V gene encodes CDR1 LGHNT and CDR2 FRNRAP. V was cut by 0 bases and J by 4 bases, with 24 bases left in between. CDR3 nucleotide sequence: TGTGCTAGTGGTTTGGTAGTGGGGAACAGGTACGCAGCAGGCTATGGCTACACCTTC. Translation gives CASGLVVGNRYAAGYGYTF.

V gene TRBV28 combines with J gene TRBJ2-1; D is possibly TRBD1 (5 bases). The CDR3 length is 14 residues. The germline CDR1 and CDR2 sequences are MDHEN and SYDVKM. V lost 6 bases, J lost 5 bases, and 14 bases lay in between. The CDR3 nucleotides are TGTGCCAGCAGGGGAAGTGGGGCTGACAATGAGCAGTTCTTC. It encodes CASRGSGADNEQFF.

V is TRBV19 and J is TRBJ2-2; D possibly corresponds to TRBD1 (5 bases). CDR3 length equals 15 residues. Germline CDR1 and CDR2: LNHDA and SQIVND (reference sequence). V was trimmed by 4 bases and J by 5 bases, leaving 14 bases between them. CDR3 DNA sequence: TGTGCCAGTAGTAACGACAGAATCAGGACCGGGGAGCTGTTTTTT. As protein: CASSNDRIRTGELFF.

This chain joins TRBV15 and TRBJ1-2; the D gene is possibly TRBD1 (5 bases). V lost 0 bases to trimming and J lost 6 bases, with 11 bases between them. Germline-derived CDR1 and CDR2 are LNHNV and YYDKDF (reference sequence). CDR3 length: 14 amino acids. CDR3 nucleotides: TGTGCCACCAGCAGAGATCCGGGAGGGGATGGCTACACCTTC. Its protein is CATSRDPGGDGYTF.

The chain combines TRBV7-2 with TRBJ2-7; possible D gene TRBD2, 7 bases. CDR3 length: 15 residues. Deletions cut 5 bases from V and 0 bases from J, with 14 bases between. Germline loops: CDR1 SGHTA, CDR2 FQGNSA. CDR3 nucleotide sequence: TGTGCCAGCAGCCCGTACCGGGGGGCCTCCTACGAGCAGTACTTC. Its protein product is CASSPYRGASYEQYF.

The chain carries TRBV30 and TRBJ1-1; D is uncertain. The CDR3 extends over 16 amino acids. The ends were cut back, 0 bases at V and 11 bases at J, with 25 bases in the middle. The V gene's germline CDR1 is GTSNPN and CDR2 SVGIG (reference sequence). The CDR3 spells CAWSVGRSPGHLQAFF. The CDR3 bases are TGTGCCTGGAGTGTAGGACGTTCCCCGGGCCACCTCCAGGCTTTCTTT.

V usage is TRBV15 and J usage is TRBJ1-5, with D maybe TRBD1 (5 bases). There are 15 residues in the CDR3. Germline-derived CDR1 and CDR2 are LNHNV and YYDKDF (reference sequence). V was pared by 1 base and J by 2 bases, with 9 bases between. The CDR3: CATSRGLGGNQPQHF. Written as DNA, the CDR3 is TGTGCCACCAGCAGAGGTTTAGGGGGCAATCAGCCCCAGCATTTT.

This clone was detected only a few times. J is TRBJ1-1 and V is TRBV9; 8 bases line up with TRBD1. The CDR3 covers 14 residues. Germline V gene sequence: CDR1 SGDLS, CDR2 YYNGEE. The V segment lost 4 bases and the J segment 4 bases; nucleotides outside the gene matches: 6. CDR3 coding DNA: TGTGCCAGCAGCAAAGGACAGGGTGCCACTGAAGCTTTCTTT. Encoded protein: CASSKGQGATEAFF.

The genes are TRBV7-6 and TRBJ1-1; D is possibly TRBD1 (6 bases). Per germline, CDR1 SGHVS and CDR2 FNYEAQ. The CDR3 runs 13 residues. Trimming stripped 5 bases from V and 4 bases from J, with 11 bases between. DNA of the CDR3: TGTGCCAGCAGCCGACAGGTTGGCACTGAAGCTTTCTTT. Its protein is CASSRQVGTEAFF.

The gene calls are TRBV29-1 and TRBJ1-3; tentatively, D is TRBD1 (6 bases). The germline V and J ends were trimmed by 6 bases and 2 bases, with 8 bases remaining between them. This CDR3 contains 12 residues. Germline loops: CDR1 SQVTM, CDR2 ANQGSEA. CDR3 loop: CSVYRAGNTIYF. CDR3 coding DNA: TGCAGCGTCTACAGGGCTGGAAACACCATATATTTT.

The V and J genes are TRBV5-1 and TRBJ1-5; D is uncertain. CDR1 is SGHRS, CDR2 YFSETQ, per germline. Deletions cut 2 bases from V and 5 bases from J, with 11 bases between. This CDR3 contains 14 residues. The CDR3 region has the DNA TGCGCCAGCAGCTTTCTACCCGAGGATCAGCCCCAGCATTTT. Its translation is CASSFLPEDQPQHF.

V and J are TRBV10-3 and TRBJ2-1; possibly TRBD1 or TRBD2 for D (5 bases each). The CDR3 is 12 residues long. Germline CDR1 reads ENHRY; CDR2 reads SYGVKD. V was pared by 6 bases and J by 9 bases, with 12 bases between. CDR3 in amino acids: CAIRQEGPEQFF. The CDR3 nucleotides are TGTGCCATCAGACAAGAGGGACCTGAGCAGTTCTTC.